This T cell receptor beta chain was captured in a study of blood T cell repertoires in COVID-19. Across the study: The samples span acute and convalescent COVID-19 from the United States, Italy and Spain. T cells, B-cell-depleted T cells, or PBMCs provided the cDNA or gDNA that served as material.

Only in-frame clones appear in the TCRdb table, and some are missing; sequencing was by immunoSEQ multiplex PCR. Among more than 85,000 clones listed, 85% were seen once. Looked up from germline, CDR1 is SNHLY and CDR2 is FYNNEI. V lost 2 bases, J lost 3 bases, and 16 bases lay in between. The CDR3 sequence is 16 residues long. The sample holds one count of this clone. The receptor's source is a man aged 80 or over with acute or convalescent COVID-19. Material for sequencing was peripheral blood. The genes are TRBV2 and TRBJ1-2; a weak D match, TRBD1 (5 bases). CDR3 loop: CASSESDTGYYYGYTF. The CDR3 DNA sequence: TGTGCCAGCAGTGAATCCGACACAGGATATTACTATGGCTACACCTTC. Using reference TRBV2 and TRBJ1-2 for the parts outside the CDR3, the full variable domain is EPEVTQTPSHQVTQMGQEVILRCVPISNHLYFYWYRQILGQKVEFLVSFYNNEISEKSEIFDDQFSVERPDGSNFTLKIRSTKLEDSAMYFCASSESDTGYYYGYTFGSGTRLTVV.